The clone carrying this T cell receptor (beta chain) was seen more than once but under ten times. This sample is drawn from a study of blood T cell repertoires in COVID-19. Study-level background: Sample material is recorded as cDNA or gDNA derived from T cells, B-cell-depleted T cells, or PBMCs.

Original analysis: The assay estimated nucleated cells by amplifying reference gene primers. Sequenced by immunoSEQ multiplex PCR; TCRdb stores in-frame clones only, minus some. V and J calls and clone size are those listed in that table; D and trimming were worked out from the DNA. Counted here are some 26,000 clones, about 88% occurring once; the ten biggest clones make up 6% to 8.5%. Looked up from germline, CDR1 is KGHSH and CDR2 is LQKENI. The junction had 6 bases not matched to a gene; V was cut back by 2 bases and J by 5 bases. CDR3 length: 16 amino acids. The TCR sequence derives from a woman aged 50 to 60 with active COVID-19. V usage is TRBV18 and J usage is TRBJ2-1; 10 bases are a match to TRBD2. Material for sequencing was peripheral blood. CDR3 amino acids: CASSPAPSGRNNEQFF. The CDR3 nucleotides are TGTGCCAGCTCACCAGCCCCTAGCGGGAGAAACAATGAGCAGTTCTTC.